This TCR beta chain was documented in a study of blood T cell repertoires in COVID-19. TCRdb keeps only in-frame clones here, not all; method: immunoSEQ multiplex PCR. The data contain some 180,000 clones, roughly 73% of them singletons. The CDR3 consists of 13 residues. CDR1 is SNHLY and CDR2 is FYNNEI in the germline V gene. The V segment lost 4 bases and the J segment 7 bases; nucleotides outside the gene matches: 2. The TCR sequence derives from a woman of 80 years or more with active or convalescent COVID-19. Sequences were obtained from peripheral blood. The rearrangement joins TRBV2 to TRBJ1-4, with 8 bases aligning to TRBD1. The CDR3 region has the DNA TGTGCCAGCAGTGGACAGGGGATTGAAAAACTGTTTTTT. It codes for CASSGQGIEKLFF.